Below, one T cell receptor beta chain is given with its context. No antigen is known for it. A sample-barcoded 5' primer and a J-beta primer mix were used in a second PCR of about 7 to 12 cycles. The authors tagged each cDNA molecule using a template-switch adaptor with 12 random nucleotides. TCRdb ran MiXCR on the 5' RACE reads and lists one entry per CDR3 protein. This sample has 550,000 to 750,000 distinct CDR3 sequences, with roughly 21% found just once. Total RNA, at least 6 micrograms per sample, was extracted from PBMCs. The data were obtained in a study of blood T cells in healthy people across ages. Overall study results and limits: When one million T cells were used, diversity estimates were thought to be underestimates. Naive T cell percentage showed a strong correlation with the diversity of TCR beta.

This receptor was taken from a man between 65 and 85 years old in good health. The sample comprised blood.

DNA of the CDR3: TGTGCCGCGGGGGTCAAAACAGGGATCGTAACAGATACGCAGTATTTT. Its translation: CAAGVKTGIVTDTQYF. This chain links TRBV6-6 with TRBJ2-3, with D possibly being TRBD2 (7 bases). V lost 11 bases and J 3 bases, leaving 24 bases between the germline ends. The germline V gene encodes CDR1 MNHNY and CDR2 SVGAGI (reference sequence). The length of the CDR3 is 16 residues.